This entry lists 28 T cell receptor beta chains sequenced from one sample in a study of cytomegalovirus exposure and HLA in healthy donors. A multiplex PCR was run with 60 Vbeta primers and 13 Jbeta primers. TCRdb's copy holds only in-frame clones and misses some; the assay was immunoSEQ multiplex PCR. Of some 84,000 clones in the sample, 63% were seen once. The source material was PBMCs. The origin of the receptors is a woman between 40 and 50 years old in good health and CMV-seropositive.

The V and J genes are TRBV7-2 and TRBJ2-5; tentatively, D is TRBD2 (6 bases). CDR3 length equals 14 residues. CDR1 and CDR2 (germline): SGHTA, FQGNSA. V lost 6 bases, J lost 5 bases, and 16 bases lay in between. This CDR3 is CASSPLTSSETQYF. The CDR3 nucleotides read TGTGCCAGCAGTCCCTTGACTAGTAGTGAGACCCAGTACTTC.

CDR3 nucleotide sequence: TGCGCCAGCAGTTCCCCAAGGACCAGCGGGAGTCTCCACGAGCAGTACTTC. Translation gives CASSSPRTSGSLHEQYF. This rearrangement joins TRBV4-1 to TRBJ2-7, with 8 bases that match TRBD2. The germline V gene has CDR1 MGHRA and CDR2 YSYEKL. The CDR3 is made up of 17 amino acids. The V and J ends lost 6 bases and 5 bases, in that order; junction bases with no gene match: 18.

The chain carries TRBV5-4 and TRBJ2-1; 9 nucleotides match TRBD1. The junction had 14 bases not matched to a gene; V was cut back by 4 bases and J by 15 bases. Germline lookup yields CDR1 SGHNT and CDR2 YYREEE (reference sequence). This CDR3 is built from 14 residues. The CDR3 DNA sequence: TGTGCCAGCAGCGTTCCTGGGTCGGACAGGGGAGCGTTCTTC. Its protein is CASSVPGSDRGAFF. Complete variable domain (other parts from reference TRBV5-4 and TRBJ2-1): ETGVTQSPTHLIKTRGQQVTLRCSSQSGHNTVSWYQQALGQGPQFIFQYYREEENGRGNFPPRFSGLQFPNYSSELNVNALELDDSALYLCASSVPGSDRGAFFGPGTRLTVL.

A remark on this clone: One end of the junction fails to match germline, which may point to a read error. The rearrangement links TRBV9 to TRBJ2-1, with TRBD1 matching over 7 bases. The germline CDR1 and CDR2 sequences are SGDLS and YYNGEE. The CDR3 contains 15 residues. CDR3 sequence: CASSVTGSSYNEQLF. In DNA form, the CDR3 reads TGTGCCAGCAGCGTGACAGGGAGTTCCTACAATGAGCAGCTCTTC. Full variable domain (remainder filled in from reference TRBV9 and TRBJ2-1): DSGVTQTPKHLITATGQRVTLRCSPRSGDLSVYWYQQSLDQGLQFLIQYYNGEERAKGNILERFSAQQFPDLHSELNLSSLELGDSALYFCASSVTGSSYNEQLFGPGTRLTVL.

The CDR3 coding sequence is TGTGCCAGCAGCGTATATGGGACAGGGTTATATACTGAAGCTTTCTTT. This encodes CASSVYGTGLYTEAFF. The chain employs TRBV9 and TRBJ1-1, with 9 bases fitting TRBD1. CDR1 and CDR2 from the germline V gene are SGDLS and YYNGEE. V lost 1 base, J lost 5 bases, and 9 bases stayed unmatched. The CDR3 has 16 residues.

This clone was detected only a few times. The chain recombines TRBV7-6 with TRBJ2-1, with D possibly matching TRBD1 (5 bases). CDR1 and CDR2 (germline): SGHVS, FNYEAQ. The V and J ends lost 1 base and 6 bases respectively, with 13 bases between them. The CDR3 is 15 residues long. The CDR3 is CASSLDAITGNEQFF. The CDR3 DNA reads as TGTGCCAGCAGCTTAGACGCTATTACAGGCAATGAGCAGTTCTTC.

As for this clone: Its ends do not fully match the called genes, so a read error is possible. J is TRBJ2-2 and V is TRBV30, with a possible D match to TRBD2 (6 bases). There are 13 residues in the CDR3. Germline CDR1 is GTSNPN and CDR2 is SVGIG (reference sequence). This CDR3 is CAWSVLGPGGLFF. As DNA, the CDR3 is TGTGCCTGGAGTGTACTGGGGCCCGGGGGGCTGTTTTTT.

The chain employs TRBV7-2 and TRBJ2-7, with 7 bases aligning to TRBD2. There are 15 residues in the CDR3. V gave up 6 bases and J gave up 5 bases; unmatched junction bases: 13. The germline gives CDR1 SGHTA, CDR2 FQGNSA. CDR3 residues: CASSPGRGEAHEQYF. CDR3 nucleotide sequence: TGTGCCAGCAGTCCCGGTCGGGGGGAAGCCCACGAGCAGTACTTC.

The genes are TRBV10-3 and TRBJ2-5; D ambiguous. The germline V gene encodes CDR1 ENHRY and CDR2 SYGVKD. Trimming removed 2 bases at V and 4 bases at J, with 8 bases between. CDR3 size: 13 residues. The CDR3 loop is CAISEEIRETQYF. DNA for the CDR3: TGTGCCATCAGTGAGGAAATTAGAGAGACCCAGTACTTC.

This CDR3 is CASSLYNPASGFQETQYF. For the CDR3, the DNA is TGTGCCAGCAGTTTATATAACCCTGCTAGCGGTTTCCAAGAGACCCAGTACTTC. V is TRBV27 and J is TRBJ2-5; TRBD2 agrees at 7 bases. Germline values: CDR1 MNHEY, CDR2 SMNVEV (reference sequence). J was trimmed by 1 base and V by 1 base; bases with no gene match: 12. The CDR3 consists of 18 residues.

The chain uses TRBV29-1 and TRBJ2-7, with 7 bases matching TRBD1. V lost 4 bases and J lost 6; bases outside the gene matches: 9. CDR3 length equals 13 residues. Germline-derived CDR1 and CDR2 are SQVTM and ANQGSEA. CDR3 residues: CSVGQGVTVEQYF. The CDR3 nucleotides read TGCAGCGTTGGACAGGGTGTAACAGTCGAGCAGTACTTC.

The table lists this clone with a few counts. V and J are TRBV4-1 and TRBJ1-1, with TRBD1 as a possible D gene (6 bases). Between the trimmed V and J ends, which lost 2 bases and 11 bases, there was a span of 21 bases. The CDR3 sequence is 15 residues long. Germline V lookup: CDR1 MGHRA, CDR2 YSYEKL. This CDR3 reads CASSQPIAKQGEAFF. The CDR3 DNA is TGCGCCAGCAGCCAACCAATCGCTAAACAGGGCGAGGCTTTCTTT.

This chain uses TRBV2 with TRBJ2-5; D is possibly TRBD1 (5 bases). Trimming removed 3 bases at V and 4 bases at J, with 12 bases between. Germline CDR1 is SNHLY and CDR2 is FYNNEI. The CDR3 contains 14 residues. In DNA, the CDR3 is TGTGCCAGCAGTGATTCAGGGCAGTTAGAGACCCAGTACTTC. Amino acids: CASSDSGQLETQYF.

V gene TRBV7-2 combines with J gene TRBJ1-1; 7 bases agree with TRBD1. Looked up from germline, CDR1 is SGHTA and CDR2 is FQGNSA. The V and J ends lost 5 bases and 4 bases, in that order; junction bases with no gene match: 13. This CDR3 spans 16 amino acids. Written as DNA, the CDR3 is TGTGCCAGCAGCCGTAGACAGGGACGTACTGCCACTGAAGCTTTCTTT. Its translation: CASSRRQGRTATEAFF.

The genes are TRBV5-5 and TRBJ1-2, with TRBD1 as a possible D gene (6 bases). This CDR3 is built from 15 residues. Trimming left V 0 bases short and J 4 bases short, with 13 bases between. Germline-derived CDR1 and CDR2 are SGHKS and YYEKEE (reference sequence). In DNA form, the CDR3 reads TGTGCCAGCAGCTTGGGAATGGACAGCTTCTATGGCTACACCTTC. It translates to CASSLGMDSFYGYTF.

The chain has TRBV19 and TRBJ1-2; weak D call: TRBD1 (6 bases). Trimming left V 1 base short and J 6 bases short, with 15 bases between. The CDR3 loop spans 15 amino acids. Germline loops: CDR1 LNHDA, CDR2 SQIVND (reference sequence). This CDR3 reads CASSIGLQGYDGYTF. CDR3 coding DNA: TGTGCCAGTAGTATAGGCTTACAGGGATACGATGGCTACACCTTC.

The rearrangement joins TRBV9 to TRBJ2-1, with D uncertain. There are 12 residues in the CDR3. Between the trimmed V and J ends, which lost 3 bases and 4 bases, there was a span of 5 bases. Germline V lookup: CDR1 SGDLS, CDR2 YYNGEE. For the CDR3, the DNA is TGTGCCAGCAGCGCCCGGTACAATGAGCAGTTCTTC. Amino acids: CASSARYNEQFF.

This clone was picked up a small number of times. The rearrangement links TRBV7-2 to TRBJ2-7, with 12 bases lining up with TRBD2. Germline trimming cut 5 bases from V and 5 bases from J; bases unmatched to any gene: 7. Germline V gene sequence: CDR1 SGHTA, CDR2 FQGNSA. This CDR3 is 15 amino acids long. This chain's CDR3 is CASSPRLAGENEQYF. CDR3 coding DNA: TGTGCCAGCAGCCCCCGACTAGCGGGAGAGAACGAGCAGTACTTC. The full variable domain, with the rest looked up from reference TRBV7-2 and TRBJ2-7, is GAGVSQSPSNKVTEKGKDVELRCDPISGHTALYWYRQSLGQGLEFLIYFQGNSAPDKSGLPSDRFSAERTGGSVSTLTIQRTQQEDSAVYLCASSPRLAGENEQYFGPGTRLTVT.

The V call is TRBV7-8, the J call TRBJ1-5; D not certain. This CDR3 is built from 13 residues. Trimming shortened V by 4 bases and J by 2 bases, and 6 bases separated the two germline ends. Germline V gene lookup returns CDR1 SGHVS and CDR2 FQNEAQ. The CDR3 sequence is CASSSFRNQPQHF. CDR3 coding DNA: TGTGCCAGCAGCTCCTTCCGCAATCAGCCCCAGCATTTT. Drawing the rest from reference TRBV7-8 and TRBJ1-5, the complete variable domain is GAGVSQSPRYKVAKRGQDVALRCDPISGHVSLFWYQQALGQGPEFLTYFQNEAQLDKSGLPSDRFFAERPEGSVSTLKIQRTQQEDSAVYLCASSSFRNQPQHFGDGTRLSIL.

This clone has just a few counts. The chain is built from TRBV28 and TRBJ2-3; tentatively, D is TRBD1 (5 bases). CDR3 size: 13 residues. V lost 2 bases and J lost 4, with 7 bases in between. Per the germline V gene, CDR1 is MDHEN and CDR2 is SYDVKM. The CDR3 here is CASSLQGADTQYF. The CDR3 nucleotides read TGTGCCAGCAGTTTACAGGGTGCAGATACGCAGTATTTT.

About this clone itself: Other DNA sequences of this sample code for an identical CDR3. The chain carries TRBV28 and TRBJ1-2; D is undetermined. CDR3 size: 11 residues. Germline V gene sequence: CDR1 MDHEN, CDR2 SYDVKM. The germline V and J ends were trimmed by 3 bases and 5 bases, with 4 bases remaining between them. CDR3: CASSFLYGYTF. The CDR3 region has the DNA TGTGCCAGCAGTTTCTTGTATGGCTACACCTTC.

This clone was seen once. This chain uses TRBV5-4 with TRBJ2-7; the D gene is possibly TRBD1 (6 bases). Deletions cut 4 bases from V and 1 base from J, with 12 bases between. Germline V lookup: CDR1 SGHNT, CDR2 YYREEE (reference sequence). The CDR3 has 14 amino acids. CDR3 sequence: CASSQPGVSYEQYF. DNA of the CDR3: TGTGCCAGCAGCCAACCAGGGGTGTCCTACGAGCAGTACTTC.

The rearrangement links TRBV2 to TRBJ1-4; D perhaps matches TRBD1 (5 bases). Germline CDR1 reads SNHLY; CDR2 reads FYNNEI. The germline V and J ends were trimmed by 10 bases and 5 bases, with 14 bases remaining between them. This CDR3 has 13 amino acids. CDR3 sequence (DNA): TGTGCCACCCAGGGAGGGGCGAATGAAAAACTGTTTTTT. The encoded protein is CATQGGANEKLFF.

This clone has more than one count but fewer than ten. Here the CDR3 DNA reads TGTGCCAGCAGTTTTCTCGGAGCGGGGGAGCTGTTTTTT. It yields the protein CASSFLGAGELFF. The rearrangement links TRBV28 to TRBJ2-2, with D uncertain. The CDR3 has 13 amino acids. Looked up from germline, CDR1 is MDHEN and CDR2 is SYDVKM. Trimming stripped 3 bases from V and 8 bases from J, with 10 bases between.

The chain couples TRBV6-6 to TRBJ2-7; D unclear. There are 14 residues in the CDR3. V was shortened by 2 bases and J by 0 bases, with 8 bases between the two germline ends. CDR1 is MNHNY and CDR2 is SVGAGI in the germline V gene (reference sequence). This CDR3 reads CASSYGSLSYEQYF. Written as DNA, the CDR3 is TGTGCCAGCAGTTACGGCTCGCTCTCCTACGAGCAGTACTTC.

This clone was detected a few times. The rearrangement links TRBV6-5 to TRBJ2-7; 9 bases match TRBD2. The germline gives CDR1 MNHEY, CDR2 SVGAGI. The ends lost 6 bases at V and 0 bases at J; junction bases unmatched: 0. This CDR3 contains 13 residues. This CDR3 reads CASRREGSYEQYF. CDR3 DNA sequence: TGTGCCAGCAGGCGGGAGGGCTCCTACGAGCAGTACTTC.

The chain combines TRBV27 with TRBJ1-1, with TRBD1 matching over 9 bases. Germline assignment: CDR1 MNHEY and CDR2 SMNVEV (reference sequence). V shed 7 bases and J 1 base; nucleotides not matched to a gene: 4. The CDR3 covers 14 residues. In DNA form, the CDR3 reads TGTGCCAGCACCAGGGACAGGGAGAACACTGAAGCTTTCTTT. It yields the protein CASTRDRENTEAFF.

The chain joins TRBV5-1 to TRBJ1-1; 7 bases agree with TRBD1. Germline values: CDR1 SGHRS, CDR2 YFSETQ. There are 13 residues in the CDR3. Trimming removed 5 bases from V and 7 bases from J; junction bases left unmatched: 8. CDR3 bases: TGCGCCAGCAGTCCCCGGGACAGCTATGAAGCTTTCTTT. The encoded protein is CASSPRDSYEAFF.